These T cell receptor beta chains were read from a single sample in a study of cytomegalovirus exposure and HLA in healthy donors. The method was immunoSEQ multiplex PCR; TCRdb's version includes in-frame clones alone and lacks a portion of them. This sample has 150,000 to 190,000 clones; around 79% occur once, and the top ten carry over 1.2%. Sequenced sample: PBMCs. Receptors originate from a young man in good health and CMV-seronegative. CDR3s include the opening cysteine and the closing phenylalanine or tryptophan. Each record gives: V gene, D gene, J gene, clone size, CDR3 DNA, CDR3 protein. A D gene is named only where the DNA matches it firmly. The listing skips clone size in some rows; elsewhere it reads once, few, many or a size class.

V gene: TRBV10-3
D gene: -
J gene: TRBJ2-7
clone size: once
CDR3 DNA: TGTGCCATCAGTGAGTGGGCAGGCGAGCAGTACTTC
CDR3 protein: CAISEWAGEQYF

V gene: TRBV19
D gene: TRBD2
J gene: TRBJ2-1
clone size: once
CDR3 DNA: TGTGCCAGTAGTATAGATCCCAGCGGGAGGGGGGAGCAGTTCTTC
CDR3 protein: CASSIDPSGRGEQFF

V gene: TRBV10-3
D gene: -
J gene: TRBJ2-7
clone size: once
CDR3 DNA: TGTGCCACCAGCGAAGCCAGGACTACCTACGAGCAGTACTTC
CDR3 protein: CATSEARTTYEQYF

V gene: TRBV6-6
D gene: TRBD1
J gene: TRBJ2-2
clone size: -
CDR3 DNA: TGTGCCAGCAGTCCCGGGACAGGCTCTAGGACAGGGGAGCTGTTTTTT
CDR3 protein: CASSPGTGSRTGELFF

V gene: TRBV25-1
D gene: TRBD1
J gene: TRBJ1-1
clone size: once
CDR3 DNA: TGTGCCAGCAGTGGAGACAGGGGGCCCACTGAAGCTTTCTTT
CDR3 protein: CASSGDRGPTEAFF

V gene: TRBV28
D gene: -
J gene: TRBJ2-7
clone size: -
CDR3 DNA: TGTGCCAGCAGCTACCTTAGGCGGCCATACGAGCAGTACTTC
CDR3 protein: CASSYLRRPYEQYF

V gene: TRBV28
D gene: TRBD2
J gene: TRBJ2-1
clone size: few
CDR3 DNA: TGTGCCAGCAGGCCAGCGGGAGAAAGCAATGAGCAGTTCTTC
CDR3 protein: CASRPAGESNEQFF

V gene: TRBV7-2
D gene: TRBD2
J gene: TRBJ2-7
clone size: -
CDR3 DNA: TGTGCCAGCAGCCTAGCGGGGGACAGTACGGGGTACGAGCAGTACTTC
CDR3 protein: CASSLAGDSTGYEQYF

V gene: TRBV30
D gene: TRBD2
J gene: TRBJ2-5
clone size: -
CDR3 DNA: TGTGCCTGGGAAGGCGGGGGGCGAGAGACCCAGTACTTC
CDR3 protein: CAWEGGGRETQYF

V gene: TRBV18
D gene: TRBD1
J gene: TRBJ1-4
clone size: few
CDR3 DNA: TGTGCCAGCTCACAAACGGGACAGGGCGGTGAAAAACTGTTTTTT
CDR3 protein: CASSQTGQGGEKLFF

V gene: TRBV7-9
D gene: -
J gene: TRBJ1-4
clone size: -
CDR3 DNA: TGTGCCAGCAGCCCTGCCTCCGGGGCTAATGAAAAACTGTTTTTT
CDR3 protein: CASSPASGANEKLFF

V gene: TRBV6-9
D gene: -
J gene: TRBJ1-5
clone size: -
CDR3 DNA: TGTGCCAGCAGTCGGGGGTCCAATCAGCCCCAGCATTTT
CDR3 protein: CASSRGSNQPQHF

V gene: TRBV6-1
D gene: TRBD2
J gene: TRBJ2-7
clone size: few
CDR3 DNA: TGTGCCAGCAGTGAAGGGGTAGCGGGGATTCCGCAGTACTTC
CDR3 protein: CASSEGVAGIPQYF

V gene: TRBV6-1
D gene: -
J gene: TRBJ2-7
clone size: -
CDR3 DNA: TGTGCCAGCACGCCCCGACCTCGACAGACCTACGAGCAGTACTTC
CDR3 protein: CASTPRPRQTYEQYF

V gene: TRBV15
D gene: TRBD1
J gene: TRBJ1-5
clone size: once
CDR3 DNA: TGTGCCACCAGCAGAGGACAGGGGGAGAAGCCCCAGCATTTT
CDR3 protein: CATSRGQGEKPQHF

V gene: TRBV7-2
D gene: TRBD2
J gene: TRBJ2-7
clone size: -
CDR3 DNA: TGTGCCAGCGGCTTAGCGGGAGAGGGTCGCGAGCAGTACTTC
CDR3 protein: CASGLAGEGREQYF

V gene: TRBV7-2
D gene: -
J gene: TRBJ1-6
clone size: -
CDR3 DNA: TGTGCCAGCACCCCGGTTGGAGGGAGTTCACCCCTCCACTTT
CDR3 protein: CASTPVGGSSPLHF

V gene: TRBV9
D gene: -
J gene: TRBJ2-5
clone size: -
CDR3 DNA: TGTGCCAGCAGCGAATTTAGCGGCCAAGAGACCCAGTACTTC
CDR3 protein: CASSEFSGQETQYF

V gene: TRBV6-4
D gene: TRBD2
J gene: TRBJ2-1
clone size: -
CDR3 DNA: TGTGCCAGCAGTGGCCTAGCGGGAGCTTACAATGAGCAGTTCTTC
CDR3 protein: CASSGLAGAYNEQFF

V gene: TRBV28
D gene: -
J gene: TRBJ1-5
clone size: few
CDR3 DNA: TGTGCCAGCAGTTTGGGCCAGCCCCAGCATTTT
CDR3 protein: CASSLGQPQHF

V gene: TRBV27
D gene: TRBD2
J gene: TRBJ2-1
clone size: once
CDR3 DNA: TGTGCCAGCAGTTGGGGAATGGCATCAGGACTAGCGGGGTACAATGAGCAGTTCTTC
CDR3 protein: CASSWGMASGLAGYNEQFF

V gene: TRBV28
D gene: TRBD2
J gene: TRBJ2-3
clone size: -
CDR3 DNA: TGTGCCAGCAGTTTGGACGGGAGGGGCACAGATACGCAGTATTTT
CDR3 protein: CASSLDGRGTDTQYF

V gene: TRBV6-5
D gene: -
J gene: TRBJ1-5
clone size: few
CDR3 DNA: TGTGCCAGCAGTTACGGCAGGGGTCAGCCCCAGCATTTT
CDR3 protein: CASSYGRGQPQHF

V gene: TRBV14
D gene: TRBD1
J gene: TRBJ1-2
clone size: few
CDR3 DNA: TGTGCCAGCAGCCAAGAGCAACAGGGGACGATCTATGGCTACACCTTC
CDR3 protein: CASSQEQQGTIYGYTF

V gene: TRBV4-1
D gene: -
J gene: TRBJ2-2
clone size: -
CDR3 DNA: TGCGCCAGCAGCCAAGATCCGCGGAGCGGGGAGCTGTTTTTT
CDR3 protein: CASSQDPRSGELFF

V gene: TRBV7-8
D gene: TRBD2
J gene: TRBJ2-7
clone size: -
CDR3 DNA: TGTGCCAGCAGCCCACCGGGACTAGCCCTTTACGAGCAGTACTTC
CDR3 protein: CASSPPGLALYEQYF

V gene: TRBV7-2
D gene: TRBD2
J gene: TRBJ2-3
clone size: -
CDR3 DNA: TGTGCCAGCAGCTCGGACTATAGCGGGAGGGGAGATACGCAGTATTTT
CDR3 protein: CASSSDYSGRGDTQYF

V gene: TRBV5-8
D gene: -
J gene: TRBJ2-2
clone size: -
CDR3 DNA: TGTGCCAGCAGCTTGGAAGGGAGGGGGAGAGACACCGGGGAGCTGTTTTTT
CDR3 protein: CASSLEGRGRDTGELFF

V gene: TRBV7-9
D gene: TRBD2
J gene: TRBJ2-7
clone size: -
CDR3 DNA: TGTGCCAGCAGCCCTCACGAAGGGAGGGTCTACGAGCAGTACTTC
CDR3 protein: CASSPHEGRVYEQYF

V gene: TRBV6-5
D gene: -
J gene: TRBJ2-1
clone size: -
CDR3 DNA: TGTGCCAGCACTAACCTTGGACAGTACAATGAGCAGTTCTTC
CDR3 protein: CASTNLGQYNEQFF

V gene: TRBV9
D gene: -
J gene: TRBJ2-5
clone size: -
CDR3 DNA: TGTGCCAGCAGCGTAGGATACCGGGTGGCCCAAGAGACCCAGTACTTC
CDR3 protein: CASSVGYRVAQETQYF

V gene: TRBV19
D gene: TRBD2
J gene: TRBJ2-3
clone size: -
CDR3 DNA: TGTGCCAGTAGTATTTGGAGCGGGAGGACAGATACGCAGTATTTT
CDR3 protein: CASSIWSGRTDTQYF

V gene: TRBV6-5
D gene: TRBD2
J gene: TRBJ2-3
clone size: -
CDR3 DNA: TGTGCCAGCAGTTCCTTAGCGGGAGGGCCCTCAGATACGCAGTATTTT
CDR3 protein: CASSSLAGGPSDTQYF

V gene: TRBV7-9
D gene: TRBD2
J gene: TRBJ2-3
clone size: -
CDR3 DNA: TGTGCCAGCACATTTGGACTAGCTGGCACAGATACGCAGTATTTT
CDR3 protein: CASTFGLAGTDTQYF

V gene: TRBV7-2
D gene: -
J gene: TRBJ1-6
clone size: -
CDR3 DNA: TGTGCCAGCAGCGCTCCGAGAGATTCACCCCTCCACTTT
CDR3 protein: CASSAPRDSPLHF

V gene: TRBV9
D gene: -
J gene: TRBJ2-7
clone size: -
CDR3 DNA: TGTGCCAGCAGCGAGGGGTCTTTGTTCGAGCAGTACTTC
CDR3 protein: CASSEGSLFEQYF

V gene: TRBV7-2
D gene: TRBD1
J gene: TRBJ2-7
clone size: -
CDR3 DNA: TGTGCCAGCAGCTACTGGGACAGGGGAGGCGACGAGCAGTACTTC
CDR3 protein: CASSYWDRGGDEQYF

V gene: TRBV21-1
D gene: -
J gene: TRBJ2-5
clone size: -
CDR3 DNA: TGTGCCAGCAGCCCCCACGCGGGTTCGGGGACCCAGTACTTC
CDR3 protein: CASSPHAGSGTQYF

V gene: TRBV27
D gene: TRBD2
J gene: TRBJ2-1
clone size: -
CDR3 DNA: TGTGCCAGCAGTTTACCGCCGGGACTAGCGGGTCATGAGCAGTTCTTC
CDR3 protein: CASSLPPGLAGHEQFF

V gene: TRBV16
D gene: -
J gene: TRBJ2-1
clone size: -
CDR3 DNA: TGTGCCAGCAGCCAAGGGGCTCTGGACAATGAGCAGTTCTTC
CDR3 protein: CASSQGALDNEQFF

V gene: TRBV7-2
D gene: TRBD1
J gene: TRBJ1-1
clone size: few
CDR3 DNA: TGTGCCAGCAGCCCCCGACAGGGTAACACTGAAGCTTTCTTT
CDR3 protein: CASSPRQGNTEAFF